This T cell receptor beta chain was captured in a study of blood T cells in healthy people across ages. Whole-study context: Template switching retrieved approximately one barcoded beta molecule for each two T cells.

Total RNA, at least 5 micrograms per sample, came from PBMCs. Study-wide points: It was found that TCR beta diversity correlated strongly with the percentage of naive T cells. The donors' CMV status was not determined, possibly confounding changes in expanded clonotypes.

To note about this clonotype: Antigen specificity is unknown.

In germline, CDR1 is KGHDR, CDR2 SFDVKD. V gave up 9 bases and J gave up 0 bases, with 10 bases separating them. The CDR3 has 13 residues. Primed by a sample-barcoded 5' primer and a J-beta primer mix, a second PCR proceeded for 7 to 11 cycles. Using its own MiXCR run on the 5' RACE reads, TCRdb lists one record per CDR3 protein. The profile shows roughly 720,000 distinct CDR3 sequences, less than 70% of them singletons. The clonotype originates from a man older than 75 in good health. The rearrangement joins TRBV24-1 to TRBJ1-2, with no clear D. Sequenced: blood. DNA for the CDR3: TGTGCCACCGGTGCAGAGTCTAACTATGGCTACACCTTC. Translating gives CATGAESNYGYTF.